This T cell receptor (beta chain) emerged from a study of T cell responses to AZD1222 COVID-19 vaccine. At the level of the study: Pooled samples include second doses given at about 4 or 12 weeks. Study-wide findings and caveats: Once two AZD1222 doses were given, Spike-specific TCR breadth and depth went up.

Notes on this clone: Its antigen is still unknown.

Profiling relied on immunoSEQ multiplex PCR, and the TCRdb table lists in-frame clones only, not all of them. The sample yields approximately 120,000 clones, approximately 86% seen once. The germline CDR1 and CDR2 sequences are SGHTA and FQGNSA. The CDR3 sequence is 17 residues long. The junction had 12 bases not matched to a gene; V was cut back by 7 bases and J by 1 base. The starting material was peripheral blood, obtained on day 0 of AZD1222 vaccination. The TCR comes from an adult in good health. The chain carries TRBV7-2 and TRBJ2-2; 7 positions agree with TRBD1. CDR3 DNA sequence: TGTGCCAGCACCCAACCGACAGGGACCTTGAACACCGGGGAGCTGTTTTTT. This gives the protein CASTQPTGTLNTGELFF.